Presented here are 18 T cell receptor beta chains from one specimen sequenced in a study of identical twins. Each CDR3 protein gets one entry after TCRdb re-called the 5' RACE reads with MiXCR. In the table there are approximately 250,000 distinct CDR3 sequences, 6% to 7% of which are singletons. Another study also made use of these data, one on T cells expressing NK-cell markers.

The sample taken for sequencing was CD8+ T cells sorted from blood. The receptors were gathered from a woman between 18 and 29 years old in good health.

Many counts were recorded for this clonotype. V gene TRBV29-1 combines with J gene TRBJ1-1, with unresolved D. Germline-derived CDR1 and CDR2 are SQVTM and ANQGSEA. Trimming cost V 3 bases and J 4 bases, with 12 bases left between them. The CDR3 loop spans 13 amino acids. The CDR3 region has the DNA TGCAGCGTTGAGGACGTGGGAAGCACTGAAGCTTTCTTT. Amino acids: CSVEDVGSTEAFF.

This clonotype was seen ten or more times. The chain is built from TRBV20-1 and TRBJ2-3; D is possibly TRBD1 (6 bases). CDR1 and CDR2 from the germline V gene are DFQATT and SNEGSKA (reference sequence). The CDR3 totals 15 residues. V was pared by 3 bases and J by 4 bases, with 17 bases between. In nucleotides, the CDR3 is TGCAGTGCTAGTAATGGGGACATAGGGTCAGATACGCAGTATTTT. It codes for CSASNGDIGSDTQYF.

This clonotype has at least ten counts. The CDR3 DNA follows: TGTGCCAGCAGCTCATTAGGACTAGCGGGAAAGTACGAGCAGTACTTC. Encoded protein: CASSSLGLAGKYEQYF. The chain recombines TRBV7-2 with TRBJ2-7; TRBD2 matches at 12 bases. Looked up from germline, CDR1 is SGHTA and CDR2 is FQGNSA. V lost 4 bases, J lost 4 bases, and 8 bases stayed unmatched. The CDR3 is 16 amino acids. The variable domain in full, with the rest retrieved from reference TRBV7-2 and TRBJ2-7, is GAGVSQSPSNKVTEKGKDVELRCDPISGHTALYWYRQSLGQGLEFLIYFQGNSAPDKSGLPSDRFSAERTGGSVSTLTIQRTQQEDSAVYLCASSSLGLAGKYEQYFGPGTRLTVT.

The chain employs TRBV9 and TRBJ2-5; unclear D gene. V lost 4 bases and J 13 bases, leaving 20 bases between the germline ends. Looked up from germline, CDR1 is SGDLS and CDR2 is YYNGEE. This CDR3 spans 13 amino acids. The CDR3: CASSPPLGNPVYF. The CDR3 nucleotides read TGTGCCAGCAGCCCACCCCTAGGGAATCCCGTGTACTTC.

In this sample, this clonotype turned up many times. This chain joins TRBV20-1 and TRBJ1-2; no reliable D call. The CDR3 contains 13 residues. The V gene's germline CDR1 is DFQATT and CDR2 SNEGSKA (reference sequence). Trimming took 3 bases from V and 8 from J, leaving 16 bases between them. The chain's CDR3 is CSASPVLYEGYTF. The CDR3, as DNA: TGCAGTGCTAGTCCGGTACTCTATGAAGGCTACACCTTC.

This chain's CDR3 is CAVGVQGNPYEQYF. The CDR3, as DNA: TGTGCCGTAGGAGTCCAGGGTAACCCCTACGAGCAGTACTTC. The chain combines TRBV27 with TRBJ2-7; D perhaps matches TRBD1 (5 bases). This CDR3 has 14 residues. Germline V gene data show CDR1 as MNHEY and CDR2 as SMNVEV (reference sequence). The V gene lost 11 bases and the J gene lost 2 bases, with 19 bases spanning the gap.

The rearrangement joins TRBV7-8 to TRBJ1-6; 7 bases fit TRBD1. CDR1 and CDR2 (germline): SGHVS, FQNEAQ. J lost 7 bases, V lost 1 base, and 7 bases had no gene match. The CDR3 contains 16 residues. The CDR3 DNA reads TGTGCCAGCAGCTTAGTCGACAGGGTTGAAAATTCACCCCTCCACTTT. It yields the protein CASSLVDRVENSPLHF.

This clonotype was found a few times. This chain connects TRBV3-1 to TRBJ2-7; 10 nucleotides agree with TRBD2. CDR1 and CDR2 (germline): LGHDT, YNNKEL (reference sequence). V shed 0 bases and J 6 bases; nucleotides not matched to a gene: 5. The CDR3 is made up of 15 amino acids. DNA for the CDR3: TGTGCCAGCAGCCAAGAACGGAGCGGGGGGGCCGAGCAGTACTTC. Its protein is CASSQERSGGAEQYF.

The chain combines TRBV12-3 or TRBV12-4 with TRBJ2-3; 9 positions agree with TRBD2. The J segment lost 2 bases and the V segment lost 10 bases, leaving 7 bases of the junction unmatched. This CDR3 spans 14 amino acids. CDR3 bases: TGTGCCACCCTGACTAGCGGACCCACAGATACGCAGTATTTT. This translates into CATLTSGPTDTQYF.

This clonotype was picked up many times. The chain carries TRBV7-2 and TRBJ2-1, with D possibly being TRBD2 (7 bases). The V gene lost 4 bases and the J gene lost 14 bases, with 15 bases spanning the gap. Germline values: CDR1 SGHTA, CDR2 FQGNSA. The CDR3 is 12 amino acids. In DNA form, the CDR3 reads TGTGCCAGCAGCTCTGGAAGGGGGAGGGAGTTCTTC. Amino acid sequence: CASSSGRGREFF.

The chain combines TRBV10-2 with TRBJ1-6; a possible D gene is TRBD1 (5 bases). Germline CDR1 is WSHSY and CDR2 is SAAADI. CDR3 length equals 11 residues. Trimming cost V 6 bases and J 14 bases, with 11 bases left between them. This CDR3 reads CASRDIRTLHF. DNA of the CDR3: TGCGCCAGCAGGGACATCCGAACCCTCCACTTT.

This clonotype was detected a few times. The chain recombines TRBV29-1 with TRBJ1-2; 8 bases match TRBD1. Per germline, CDR1 SQVTM and CDR2 ANQGSEA. The CDR3 has 15 amino acids. After removal of 1 base from V and 8 bases from J, the junction contained 12 bases not matched to a gene. CDR3 region: CSVEVRGPGGKGYTF. The CDR3 nucleotides are TGCAGCGTTGAAGTGAGGGGCCCAGGGGGCAAGGGCTACACCTTC.

A few counts support this clonotype. The chain is built from TRBV9 and TRBJ2-5; D is tentatively TRBD1 or TRBD2 (5 bases each). Per the germline V gene, CDR1 is SGDLS and CDR2 is YYNGEE. The CDR3 covers 14 residues. Trimming took off 0 bases at V and 5 bases at J, with 11 bases between the two ends. The CDR3 DNA follows: TGTGCCAGCAGCGTAGGGGACGGCGGGGAGACCCAGTACTTC. Translation gives CASSVGDGGETQYF.

This clonotype was observed many times. The junction departs from the called germline gene at one end, perhaps through a read error. This sequence joins TRBV12-3 or TRBV12-4 and TRBJ2-5, with a weak D call TRBD2 (5 bases). This CDR3 is built from 11 residues. DNA for the CDR3: TGTGCCAGCAGTTTTGGTCTAGATAGCGACTTC. Protein product: CASSFGLDSDF.

This clonotype appeared many times. The V gene is TRBV9, the J gene TRBJ1-6; the D is unclear. The CDR3 length is 13 residues. Deletions cut 3 bases from V and 10 bases from J, with 11 bases between. CDR1 is SGDLS and CDR2 is YYNGEE in the germline V gene. CDR3 in DNA: TGTGCCAGCAGCGCCTTGGGTTGGTCACCCCTCCACTTT. Its protein is CASSALGWSPLHF.

This clonotype was observed at least ten times. This chain uses TRBV7-9 with TRBJ1-6, with a weak D call TRBD1 (5 bases). V was trimmed by 5 bases and J by 11 bases, leaving 10 bases between them. CDR1 is SEHNR, CDR2 FQNEAQ, per germline (reference sequence). This CDR3 region has 12 residues. This chain's CDR3 is CASSDGTAPLHF. Written as DNA, the CDR3 is TGTGCCAGCAGCGATGGGACTGCACCCCTCCACTTT.

In its sample, this clonotype was seen many times. The chain carries TRBV5-1 and TRBJ2-7; the D is unclear. Trimming shortened V by 4 bases and J by 2 bases, and 13 bases separated the two germline ends. Germline V gene lookup returns CDR1 SGHRS and CDR2 YFSETQ. The length of the CDR3 is 14 residues. The CDR3 sequence: CASSPRRLTYEQYF. CDR3 coding DNA: TGCGCCAGCAGCCCCCGGAGACTCACCTACGAGCAGTACTTC.

Concerning this clonotype itself: An end of the junction differs from the germline gene, which may be a read error. The chain is built from TRBV3-1 and TRBJ2-1; possibly TRBD1 for D (6 bases). This CDR3 spans 17 amino acids. CDR1 and CDR2 (germline): LGHDT, YNNKEL (reference sequence). The CDR3 nucleotides are TGTGCCAGCAGCAAAGAGGTCGCTTGGGGGCCTGGTAGTGAGCAGTTCTTC. This gives the protein CASSKEVAWGPGSEQFF.